Listed here are 21 T cell receptor beta chains from one sample, sequenced in a study of blood T cell repertoires in COVID-19. Sequencing was performed with immunoSEQ multiplex PCR; in TCRdb, only in-frame clones are kept and a portion is missing. The repertoire includes around 60,000 clones, around 77% of them detected once, and less than 25% sits in the top ten. The sample comprised peripheral blood. Receptors were obtained from a man aged 80 or over with active or convalescent COVID-19.

A word on this clone: At one end, the junction sequence differs from germline, possibly due to a read error. The chain links TRBV27 to TRBJ2-7; D is unresolved. The CDR3 contains 14 residues. CDR1 and CDR2 (germline): MNHEY, SMNVEV (reference sequence). The chain's CDR3 is CASSLKAVSHEQYF. The CDR3 bases are TGTGCCAGCAGTTTAAAAGCCGTCTCCCACGAGCAGTACTTC.

The V gene is TRBV15, the J gene TRBJ1-5, with D hard to call. Trimming cost V 1 base and J 9 bases, with 10 bases left between them. The CDR3 totals 13 residues. Germline V CDR1 and CDR2: LNHNV, YYDKDF (reference sequence). DNA for the CDR3: TGTGCCACCAGCAGAGGTGGTGCGGGGCCCCAGCATTTT. It yields the protein CATSRGGAGPQHF.

The gene calls are TRBV20-1 and TRBJ2-7, with D possibly matching TRBD1 (5 bases). The CDR3 loop spans 13 amino acids. V lost 3 bases to trimming and J lost 4 bases, with 13 bases between them. CDR1 DFQATT and CDR2 SNEGSKA come from the germline V gene (reference sequence). As DNA, the CDR3 is TGCAGTGCTAGTCGGACATTCCTTTACGAGCAGTACTTC. Translation gives CSASRTFLYEQYF.

The chain employs TRBV11-3 and TRBJ2-2; D uncertain. CDR1 SGHNT and CDR2 YENEEA come from the germline V gene. The CDR3 runs 13 residues. Trimming took off 1 base at V and 7 bases at J, with 7 bases between the two ends. The CDR3 region is CASSLVFRGELFF. Written as DNA, the CDR3 is TGTGCCAGCAGCTTAGTCTTCCGCGGGGAGCTGTTTTTT.

The table lists this clone with a count of one. The chain has TRBV5-1 and TRBJ2-1; 7 nucleotides align to TRBD1. Germline lookup yields CDR1 SGHRS and CDR2 YFSETQ. This CDR3 comprises 15 residues. The V and J ends lost 4 bases and 5 bases, in that order; junction bases with no gene match: 9. The CDR3 is CASSIVPGQHNEQFF. CDR3 DNA: TGCGCCAGCAGCATAGTGCCGGGACAGCACAATGAGCAGTTCTTC.

The chain combines TRBV10-3 with TRBJ1-5, with D unclear. V lost 6 bases and J lost 3, with 12 bases in between. CDR3 size: 14 residues. Germline V CDR1 and CDR2: ENHRY, SYGVKD. CDR3 protein: CAISREPINQPQHF. The CDR3 DNA reads TGTGCCATCAGCCGGGAACCCATCAATCAGCCCCAGCATTTT.

The chain recombines TRBV28 with TRBJ2-5, with 7 nucleotides matching TRBD1. Germline CDR1 MDHEN, CDR2 SYDVKM. V dropped 4 bases and J dropped 5; count of bases not matched to a gene: 7. This CDR3 is 14 amino acids long. The CDR3 is CASSSSGGTETQYF. The CDR3 DNA sequence: TGTGCCAGCAGTTCATCAGGGGGTACGGAGACCCAGTACTTC. The variable domain in full, with the rest retrieved from reference TRBV28 and TRBJ2-5, is DVKVTQSSRYLVKRTGEKVFLECVQDMDHENMFWYRQDPGLGLRLIYFSYDVKMKEKGDIPEGYSVSREKKERFSLILESASTNQTSMYLCASSSSGGTETQYFGPGTRLLVL.

V and J are TRBV24-1 and TRBJ2-7, with D perhaps matching TRBD1 (5 bases). The CDR3 covers 13 residues. Looked up from germline, CDR1 is KGHDR and CDR2 is SFDVKD. V was trimmed by 7 bases and J by 5 bases, leaving 14 bases between them. DNA of the CDR3: TGTGCCACCAGGGGGTGGGGCACCAACGAGCAGTACTTC. Its translation is CATRGWGTNEQYF.

V usage is TRBV15 and J usage is TRBJ2-2; D uncertain. Germline V gene sequence: CDR1 LNHNV, CDR2 YYDKDF (reference sequence). The ends were cut back, 1 base at V and 1 base at J, with 10 bases in the middle. This CDR3 is 16 amino acids long. CDR3 in amino acids: CATSRVQIGNTGELFF. CDR3 nucleotides: TGTGCCACCAGCAGAGTTCAGATTGGGAACACCGGGGAGCTGTTTTTT.

J is TRBJ2-7 and V is TRBV4-2, with 7 bases aligning to TRBD2. Germline trimming cut 4 bases from V and 5 bases from J; bases unmatched to any gene: 5. Germline CDR1 and CDR2: LGHNA and YNFKEQ. The CDR3 is made up of 13 amino acids. This CDR3 reads CASSLGLFDEQYF. The CDR3 DNA reads as TGTGCCAGCAGCCTGGGACTATTCGACGAGCAGTACTTC.

V usage is TRBV7-9 and J usage is TRBJ2-7; 7 bases line up with TRBD1. The CDR3 covers 12 residues. Trimming cost V 5 bases and J 4 bases; bases outside gene matches: 2. CDR1 SEHNR and CDR2 FQNEAQ come from the germline V gene (reference sequence). CDR3 DNA sequence: TGTGCCAGCAGCCAGGACAGGTACGAGCAGTACTTC. It yields the protein CASSQDRYEQYF. Drawing the rest from reference TRBV7-9 and TRBJ2-7, the complete variable domain is DTGVSQNPRHKITKRGQNVTFRCDPISEHNRLYWYRQTLGQGPEFLTYFQNEAQLEKSRLLSDRFSAERPKGSFSTLEIQRTEQGDSAMYLCASSQDRYEQYFGPGTRLTVT.

The rearrangement uses TRBV7-9 and TRBJ1-6, with D uncertain. Trimming left V 5 bases short and J 7 bases short, with 15 bases between. This CDR3 is 15 amino acids long. In germline, CDR1 is SEHNR, CDR2 FQNEAQ (reference sequence). CDR3 DNA: TGTGCCAGCAGCCCGCGGACCGGAGGGAATTCACCCCTCCACTTT. Translation gives CASSPRTGGNSPLHF.

The J gene is TRBJ2-5, the V gene TRBV5-1, with 7 positions matching TRBD2. Germline-derived CDR1 and CDR2 are SGHRS and YFSETQ. This CDR3 has 15 residues. V was pared by 4 bases and J by 4 bases, with 10 bases of the junction left unmatched. The CDR3: CASSQAGVKGETQYF. For the CDR3, the DNA is TGCGCCAGCAGCCAGGCGGGGGTGAAGGGAGAGACCCAGTACTTC.

This chain uses TRBV28 with TRBJ2-7; 10 nucleotides align to TRBD1. V lost 5 bases and J lost 2; bases outside the gene matches: 15. This CDR3 comprises 18 residues. Germline values: CDR1 MDHEN, CDR2 SYDVKM. CDR3 DNA: TGTGCCAGCAGTCCGGGACTGAAGGGACAGGGGCCCGCCTACGAGCAGTACTTC. It codes for CASSPGLKGQGPAYEQYF.

The chain carries TRBV5-1 and TRBJ2-5; tentative D call: TRBD1 (5 bases). CDR1 SGHRS and CDR2 YFSETQ come from the germline V gene. Trimming stripped 0 bases from V and 5 bases from J, with 14 bases between. The CDR3 has 15 residues. CDR3 protein: CASSLGTILRETQYF. The DNA of the CDR3 is TGCGCCAGCAGCTTGGGGACAATTCTTAGGGAGACCCAGTACTTC.

V gene TRBV7-2 combines with J gene TRBJ2-7, with D unresolved. V was shortened by 5 bases and J by 6 bases, with 23 bases between the two germline ends. CDR3 size: 16 residues. Germline V lookup: CDR1 SGHTA, CDR2 FQGNSA. For the CDR3, the DNA is TGTGCCAGCAGCCCCAGTGGAGTAGCCCACCCTCGCGAGCAGTACTTC. It specifies CASSPSGVAHPREQYF.

The chain couples TRBV6-2 or TRBV6-3 to TRBJ1-2; the D is unclear. Trimming cost V 5 bases and J 0 bases, with 7 bases left between them. Germline V lookup: CDR1 MNHEY, CDR2 SVGEGT. The CDR3 is 13 amino acids. Here the CDR3 DNA reads TGTGCCAGCAGTACACCCGCTAACTATGGCTACACCTTC. Its translation: CASSTPANYGYTF.

This clone was picked up many times. The chain joins TRBV5-6 to TRBJ1-2; D gene uncertain. The CDR3 consists of 12 residues. The V end lost 3 bases, the J end lost 8 bases, and 11 bases lay between the germline ends. Per germline, CDR1 SGHDT and CDR2 YYEEEE. CDR3 protein: CASSSGAAGYTF. The CDR3 nucleotides are TGTGCCAGCAGCTCCGGAGCCGCGGGCTACACCTTC.

The chain has TRBV21-1 and TRBJ2-1; TRBD2 is the table's D call and was not checked against the DNA. TRBV21-1 is termed a pseudogene. This CDR3 region has 15 residues. The CDR3 loop reads CAMRLAGRGRNEQFF. The CDR3 DNA is TGTGCTATGCGACTAGCGGGAAGGGGGCGGAATGAGCAGTTCTTC.

The genes are TRBV5-1 and TRBJ2-1, with 8 bases matching TRBD2. The V segment lost 2 bases and the J segment 9 bases; nucleotides outside the gene matches: 10. CDR3 length equals 15 residues. Per germline, CDR1 SGHRS and CDR2 YFSETQ. The CDR3 DNA sequence: TGCGCCAGCAGCTTTGTCGGGACTAGGGGAGGTGAGCAGTTCTTC. It specifies CASSFVGTRGGEQFF.

J is TRBJ1-2 and V is TRBV4-2; the D gene is possibly TRBD1 (5 bases). V lost 2 bases, J lost 4 bases, and 17 bases lay in between. Germline lookup yields CDR1 LGHNA and CDR2 YNFKEQ. The CDR3 extends over 16 amino acids. The CDR3 protein is CASSQTSAGHSYGYTF. CDR3 in DNA: TGTGCCAGCAGCCAAACTTCCGCCGGACACAGCTATGGCTACACCTTC.